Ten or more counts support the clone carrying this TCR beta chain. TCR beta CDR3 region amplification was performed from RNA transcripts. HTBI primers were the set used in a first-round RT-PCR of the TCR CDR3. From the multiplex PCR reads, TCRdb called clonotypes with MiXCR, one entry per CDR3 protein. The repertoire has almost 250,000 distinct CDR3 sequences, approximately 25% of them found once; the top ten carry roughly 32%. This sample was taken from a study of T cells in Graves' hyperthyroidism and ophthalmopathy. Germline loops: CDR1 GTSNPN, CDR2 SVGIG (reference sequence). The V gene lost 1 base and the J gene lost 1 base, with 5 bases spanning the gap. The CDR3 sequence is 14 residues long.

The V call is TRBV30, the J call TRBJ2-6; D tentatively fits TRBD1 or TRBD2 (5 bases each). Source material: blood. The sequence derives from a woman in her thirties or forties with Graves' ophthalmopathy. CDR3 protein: CAWSGGSGANVLTF. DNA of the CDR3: TGTGCCTGGAGTGGGGGGTCTGGGGCCAACGTCCTGACTTTC. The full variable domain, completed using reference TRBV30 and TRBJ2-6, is SQTIHQWPATLVQPVGSPLSLECTVEGTSNPNLYWYRQAAGRGLQLLFYSVGIGQISSEVPQNLSASRPQDRQFILSSKKLLLSDSGFYLCAWSGGSGANVLTFGAGSRLTVL.